The 27 T cell receptor beta chains reported below all come from one sample, sequenced in a study of beta chain features in type 1 diabetes. Findings of the study overall: People with Type 1 diabetes carried modestly yet significantly shorter TCRB CDR3s in all four CD4+ subsets.

What these receptors recognize is not known. cDNA synthesis used the whole RNA isolate, giving expressed TCRB sequences. Assay used: immunoSEQ multiplex PCR; TCRdb lists only in-frame clones, some missing. The sample carries hundreds of thousands of clones, about an eighth recorded once. Sequences were obtained from naive CD4+ T cells from blood. All receptors come from a man aged 18 to 29 with type 1 diabetes.

There are a few counts of this clone. The rearrangement joins TRBV18 to TRBJ2-4; D unresolved. The CDR3 spans 14 residues. V was trimmed by 0 bases and J by 9 bases, leaving 12 bases between them. Germline V gene sequence: CDR1 KGHSH, CDR2 LQKENI. Written as DNA, the CDR3 is TGTGCCAGCTCACCACCGGCAGATCTGTTCATTCAGTACTTC. Translation: CASSPPADLFIQYF.

This clone was found a few times. This sequence joins TRBV5-4 and TRBJ2-2; D is ambiguous. Trimming stripped 4 bases from V and 6 bases from J, with 16 bases between. The CDR3 length is 15 residues. Germline values: CDR1 SGHNT, CDR2 YYREEE (reference sequence). CDR3 region: CASSRGQSDAGELFF. The DNA for the CDR3 is TGTGCCAGCAGCCGCGGCCAAAGCGACGCCGGGGAGCTGTTTTTT.

The chain joins TRBV7-2 to TRBJ2-7, with D possibly matching TRBD1 (5 bases). Germline V lookup: CDR1 SGHTA, CDR2 FQGNSA. The length of the CDR3 is 13 residues. Trimming left V 3 bases short and J 3 bases short, with 9 bases between. The CDR3 DNA sequence: TGTGCCAGCAGCTTGACCCAGGGCTACGAGCAGTACTTC. Protein: CASSLTQGYEQYF.

The rearrangement joins TRBV28 to TRBJ2-6; the match to TRBD1 covers 8 bases. The V and J ends lost 7 bases and 2 bases, in that order; junction bases with no gene match: 7. Germline V gene lookup returns CDR1 MDHEN and CDR2 SYDVKM. CDR3 length: 16 amino acids. CDR3: CASTPVGQAGANVLTF. The CDR3 DNA reads as TGTGCCAGCACCCCGGTGGGACAGGCTGGGGCCAACGTCCTGACTTTC.

Only a few counts were recorded for this clone. The CDR3 DNA sequence: TGTGCCAGCAGCTCCAGACTAGCGGGAGTATCAGATACGCAGTATTTT. Translation: CASSSRLAGVSDTQYF. The chain has TRBV5-4 and TRBJ2-3; TRBD2 agrees at 12 bases. CDR1 and CDR2 (germline): SGHNT, YYREEE (reference sequence). V lost 3 bases, J lost 4 bases, and 6 bases stayed unmatched. The CDR3 is 16 residues long.

This clone has just a few counts. This rearrangement joins TRBV12-5 to TRBJ2-3; 7 nucleotides match TRBD1. V shed 2 bases and J 0 bases; nucleotides not matched to a gene: 5. The CDR3 contains 16 residues. Germline values: CDR1 LGHNT, CDR2 FRNRAP. This chain's CDR3 is CASGLIQGFSTDTQYF. The CDR3 DNA follows: TGTGCTAGTGGTTTGATACAGGGGTTCAGCACAGATACGCAGTATTTT.

The rearrangement uses TRBV7-3 and TRBJ2-2, with 9 bases fitting TRBD1. Germline CDR1 SGHTA, CDR2 FQGTGA. V trimming: 7 bases; J trimming: 4 bases; junction bases outside the gene matches: 10. The CDR3 covers 16 residues. The CDR3 loop reads CASTYAGTGSTGELFF. For the CDR3, the DNA is TGTGCCAGCACCTATGCCGGGACAGGGAGCACCGGGGAGCTGTTTTTT.

This clone has just a few counts. A read error may account for a junction end that differs from germline. The chain employs TRBV7-2 and TRBJ2-1; D not resolved. Germline assignment: CDR1 SGHTA and CDR2 FQGNSA. The length of the CDR3 is 13 residues. The DNA for the CDR3 is TGTGCCAGCAGTTTAGTGTGGGTTAATGAGCAGTTCTTC. Encoded protein: CASSLVWVNEQFF.

The chain recombines TRBV27 with TRBJ2-7; D may be TRBD1 (5 bases). In germline, CDR1 is MNHEY, CDR2 SMNVEV (reference sequence). Trimming pared 4 bases from V and 9 bases from J, leaving 22 bases between. The CDR3 has 15 amino acids. In nucleotides, the CDR3 is TGTGCCAGCAGTTCAGCGACAGCCGGTCCCGTGGGGCAGTACTTC. Its protein is CASSSATAGPVGQYF.

V usage is TRBV4-2 and J usage is TRBJ2-3, with 10 bases aligning to TRBD2. Germline lookup yields CDR1 LGHNA and CDR2 YNFKEQ. V shed 0 bases and J 4 bases; nucleotides not matched to a gene: 4. The CDR3 length is 16 residues. The CDR3 spells CASSQEGLASPDTQYF. CDR3 nucleotides: TGTGCCAGCAGCCAAGAGGGACTAGCGTCTCCAGATACGCAGTATTTT.

Only a few counts were recorded for this clone. The genes are TRBV7-3 and TRBJ2-1, with 9 bases aligning to TRBD2. Germline V gene sequence: CDR1 SGHTA, CDR2 FQGTGA. The CDR3 covers 15 residues. The ends lost 4 bases at V and 1 base at J; junction bases unmatched: 2. The CDR3 nucleotides read TGTGCCAGCAGCTCAGCGGGGGGATCCTACAATGAGCAGTTCTTC. Its translation: CASSSAGGSYNEQFF. The variable domain in full, with the rest retrieved from reference TRBV7-3 and TRBJ2-1, is GAGVSQTPSNKVTEKGKYVELRCDPISGHTALYWYRQSLGQGPEFLIYFQGTGAADDSGLPNDRFFAVRPEGSVSTLKIQRTERGDSAVYLCASSSAGGSYNEQFFGPGTRLTVL.

This chain uses TRBV30 with TRBJ1-5; D not certain. The CDR3 contains 14 residues. V was trimmed by 5 bases and J by 5 bases, leaving 16 bases between them. Germline assignment: CDR1 GTSNPN and CDR2 SVGIG (reference sequence). CDR3 DNA sequence: TGTGCCTGGTCTCAGGCAGGCCCTTATCAGCCCCAGCATTTT. Translation gives CAWSQAGPYQPQHF.

CDR3 region: CASSTRTGQAGANVLTF. As DNA, the CDR3 is TGTGCCAGCTCAACTCGGACAGGACAGGCTGGGGCCAACGTCCTGACTTTC. V and J are TRBV18 and TRBJ2-6; 7 bases map to TRBD1. The CDR3 consists of 17 residues. CDR1 is KGHSH and CDR2 is LQKENI in the germline V gene. Losses at the gene ends were 5 bases for V and 2 bases for J; bases not matched to a gene: 9.

This clone has more than one count but fewer than ten. The chain has TRBV7-2 and TRBJ2-5; D possibly corresponds to TRBD2 (7 bases). The length of the CDR3 is 15 residues. CDR1 and CDR2 (germline): SGHTA, FQGNSA. Trimming stripped 1 base from V and 3 bases from J, with 12 bases between. CDR3 loop: CASSLGGGREETQYF. The DNA of the CDR3 is TGTGCCAGCAGCTTAGGCGGGGGCCGGGAAGAGACCCAGTACTTC.

This clone turned up a few times. This rearrangement joins TRBV19 to TRBJ2-3; no clear D gene. The germline gives CDR1 LNHDA, CDR2 SQIVND (reference sequence). This CDR3 has 11 residues. V was shortened by 6 bases and J by 3 bases, with 4 bases between the two germline ends. The CDR3 here is CASSLTDTQYF. CDR3 nucleotide sequence: TGTGCCAGTAGCCTTACAGATACGCAGTATTTT.

In its sample, this clone was seen a few times. The genes are TRBV4-1 and TRBJ2-2; D tentatively fits TRBD1 or TRBD2 (5 bases each). V gave up 1 base and J gave up 0 bases, with 15 bases separating them. The CDR3 runs 18 residues. The V gene's germline CDR1 is MGHRA and CDR2 YSYEKL. The CDR3 bases are TGCGCCAGCAGCCAAGTGGGGCGGGCAGCCGCGAACACCGGGGAGCTGTTTTTT. Translated, it gives CASSQVGRAAANTGELFF.

A word on this clone: The same CDR3 is also encoded by other DNA sequences in this sample. The V gene is TRBV7-2, the J gene TRBJ2-7; D remains ambiguous. This CDR3 spans 13 amino acids. V lost 1 base, J lost 3 bases, and 7 bases lay in between. Germline V gives CDR1 SGHTA, CDR2 FQGNSA. CDR3 region: CASSLGRNYEQYF. DNA for the CDR3: TGTGCCAGCAGCTTAGGCAGGAACTACGAGCAGTACTTC.

The V gene is TRBV13, the J gene TRBJ2-5; TRBD2 is a possible D gene (6 bases). The V end was cut by 1 base, the J end by 5 bases, with 17 bases between. The length of the CDR3 is 16 residues. CDR1 PRHDT and CDR2 FYEKMQ come from the germline V gene (reference sequence). The CDR3 region is CASSLVRSGGRETQYF. CDR3 bases: TGTGCCAGCAGCTTAGTTCGTAGCGGAGGGAGGGAGACCCAGTACTTC.

This clone was counted a few times. The J gene is TRBJ2-1, the V gene TRBV28; D not resolved. This CDR3 region has 18 residues. Germline CDR1 reads MDHEN; CDR2 reads SYDVKM. With 7 bases removed from V and 3 bases from J, the gap between germline ends came to 25 bases. CDR3 DNA sequence: TGTGCCAGCAAAGGTTTTTTTCAAGGGCCGTCAGGCTACAATGAGCAGTTCTTC. This gives the protein CASKGFFQGPSGYNEQFF.

Only a few counts were recorded for this clone. The genes are TRBV29-1 and TRBJ2-6; D possibly uses TRBD1 or TRBD2 (5 bases each). Between the trimmed V and J ends, which lost 2 bases and 4 bases, there was a span of 12 bases. Germline V lookup: CDR1 SQVTM, CDR2 ANQGSEA. CDR3 size: 15 residues. The CDR3 DNA is TGCAGCGTTGAATCCGGGACGAACGGGGCCAACGTCCTGACTTTC. It is translated as CSVESGTNGANVLTF.

The CDR3, as DNA: TGTGCCTGGAGTGAGGGGGGGGCCACAGATACGCAGTATTTT. Encoded protein: CAWSEGGATDTQYF. The rearrangement joins TRBV30 to TRBJ2-3; TRBD2 might be the D (7 bases). Trimming cost V 1 base and J 2 bases, with 10 bases left between them. This CDR3 region has 14 residues. Germline values: CDR1 GTSNPN, CDR2 SVGIG (reference sequence).

This clone was picked up a small number of times. The chain uses TRBV7-2 and TRBJ1-2, with 8 bases fitting TRBD1. Losses at the gene ends were 5 bases for V and 6 bases for J; bases not matched to a gene: 5. CDR1 and CDR2 from the germline V gene are SGHTA and FQGNSA. This CDR3 region has 13 residues. CDR3 protein: CASSPRTGNGYTF. The CDR3 DNA reads as TGTGCCAGCAGCCCGCGGACAGGGAATGGCTACACCTTC. Using reference TRBV7-2 and TRBJ1-2 for the parts outside the CDR3, the full variable domain is GAGVSQSPSNKVTEKGKDVELRCDPISGHTALYWYRQSLGQGLEFLIYFQGNSAPDKSGLPSDRFSAERTGGSVSTLTIQRTQQEDSAVYLCASSPRTGNGYTFGSGTRLTVV.

The rearrangement joins TRBV6-5 to TRBJ2-2; perhaps TRBD2 as D (6 bases). Germline V gene lookup returns CDR1 MNHEY and CDR2 SVGAGI. Between the trimmed V and J ends, which lost 8 bases and 0 bases, there was a span of 10 bases. The CDR3 extends over 14 amino acids. CDR3 region: CASWDLSNTGELFF. CDR3 coding DNA: TGTGCCAGCTGGGACTTATCGAACACCGGGGAGCTGTTTTTT.

This clone was seen a few times. The chain recombines TRBV28 with TRBJ1-1; TRBD1 is a possible D gene (5 bases). Trimming took 7 bases from V and 0 from J, leaving 12 bases between them. This CDR3 comprises 14 residues. The V gene's germline CDR1 is MDHEN and CDR2 SYDVKM. The CDR3 spells CASISGTVNTEAFF. Written as DNA, the CDR3 is TGTGCCAGCATATCCGGGACGGTGAACACTGAAGCTTTCTTT.

This clone turned up a few times. The chain employs TRBV18 and TRBJ1-2; 7 bases align to TRBD1. There are 15 residues in the CDR3. Trimming at V came to 3 bases and at J to 8 bases, leaving 12 bases not matched to a gene. Looked up from germline, CDR1 is KGHSH and CDR2 is LQKENI. The CDR3 DNA sequence: TGTGCCAGCTCACCCTCGAGGGACAGTGCTGGAGGCTACACCTTC. This sequence encodes CASSPSRDSAGGYTF.

The chain employs TRBV5-1 and TRBJ2-3, with TRBD2 identical over 12 bases. With 2 bases clipped from V and 4 bases from J, the junction kept 8 bases outside the gene matches. The CDR3 is 17 residues long. Germline loops: CDR1 SGHRS, CDR2 YFSETQ. The chain's CDR3 is CASSFRLAGAPPDTQYF. DNA of the CDR3: TGCGCCAGCAGCTTTAGACTAGCGGGGGCCCCCCCAGATACGCAGTATTTT.

This clone has just a few counts. The CDR3 nucleotides are TGTGCCAGCAGCCGCGGGCCCGAGCGGGGGTTAGAGCAGTTCTTC. Encoded protein: CASSRGPERGLEQFF. The V and J genes are TRBV9 and TRBJ2-1; the match to TRBD2 covers 8 bases. Trimming removed 4 bases from V and 10 bases from J; junction bases left unmatched: 13. The germline CDR1 and CDR2 sequences are SGDLS and YYNGEE. This CDR3 region has 15 residues.